These 30 T cell receptor beta chains came from one sample sequenced in a study of T cells in Graves' hyperthyroidism and ophthalmopathy. Amplified TCR beta CDR3 regions came from RNA transcripts. The primer set for the first-round RT-PCR of the TCR CDR3 was HTBI. Each CDR3 protein gets one entry after TCRdb re-called the multiplex PCR reads with MiXCR. Of 490,000 or so distinct CDR3 sequences in the sample, approximately 49% were seen once. The sample consisted of peripheral blood or thyroid tissue (not recorded which). These receptors all stem from an adult woman with Graves' disease, either hyperthyroidism or ophthalmopathy (not recorded which).

Points on this clonotype: Being one base from a much bigger clone, this may be a read error. This rearrangement joins TRBV29-1 to TRBJ2-7; 10 bases match TRBD2. Germline V lookup: CDR1 SQVTM, CDR2 ANQGSEA. CDR3 length equals 15 residues. CDR3 DNA sequence: TGCAGTGCTGGAGATGACGGACTAGCGGTATACGAGCAGTACTTC. Translated, it gives CSAGDDGLAVYEQYF.

This chain connects TRBV2 to TRBJ1-1, with 7 nucleotides matching TRBD1. This CDR3 has 15 residues. V was pared by 8 bases and J by 0 bases, with 9 bases of the junction left unmatched. Germline CDR1 SNHLY, CDR2 FYNNEI. This CDR3 is CASPSRGQMNTEAFF. For the CDR3, the DNA is TGTGCCAGCCCGTCCCGGGGACAGATGAACACTGAAGCTTTCTTT.

Many counts were recorded for this clonotype. V is TRBV29-1 and J is TRBJ1-1; the D gene is possibly TRBD1 (6 bases). The germline gives CDR1 SQVTM, CDR2 ANQGSEA. V lost 1 base and J 7 bases, leaving 13 bases between the germline ends. This CDR3 is built from 13 residues. The CDR3 sequence is CSVEGGRRYEAFF. The CDR3 DNA follows: TGCAGCGTTGAAGGGGGGCGAAGGTATGAAGCTTTCTTT.

DNA for the CDR3: TGTGCCAGCAGTGATCATGGAACCTTGTCCTACGAGCAGTACTTC. Protein sequence: CASSDHGTLSYEQYF. This chain connects TRBV25-1 to TRBJ2-7, with no clear D. CDR1 and CDR2 (germline): MGHDK, SYGVNS. Trimming cost V 3 bases and J 1 base, with 13 bases left between them. The CDR3 has 15 residues.

This clonotype was seen many times. The chain uses TRBV2 and TRBJ2-7; 7 positions match TRBD1. Unmatched junction bases numbered 11, after V lost 7 bases and J lost 2 bases. This CDR3 comprises 15 residues. Germline V lookup: CDR1 SNHLY, CDR2 FYNNEI. The CDR3 coding sequence is TGTGCCAGCAAACGCGACAGGGTAGGGGCCTACGAGCAGTACTTC. Protein: CASKRDRVGAYEQYF.

Turning to this clonotype: A clone one base away is much larger, so this may be a read error. J is TRBJ1-3 and V is TRBV20-1, with D unclear. Germline-derived CDR1 and CDR2 are DFQATT and SNEGSKA (reference sequence). The CDR3 runs to 17 residues. CDR3 protein: CSARTHGSERHGSTIYF. CDR3 in DNA: TGCAGTGCTAGAACACACGGATCAGAGAGACATGGAAGCACCATATATTTT.

Remarks on this clonotype: With a much larger clone just one base away, this may be a read error. The chain has TRBV20-1 and TRBJ1-4, with TRBD1 matching 8 bases. Losses at the gene ends were 2 bases for V and 4 bases for J; bases not matched to a gene: 6. CDR3 length equals 15 residues. Germline V gene lookup returns CDR1 DFQATT and CDR2 SNEGSKA (reference sequence). CDR3 nucleotide sequence: TGCAGTGCTAGAATCGCGGGACAGGATAATGAAAAACTGTTTTTT. Translated: CSARIAGQDNEKLFF.

The rearrangement joins TRBV29-1 to TRBJ1-4; tentative D call: TRBD1 (6 bases). Per the germline V gene, CDR1 is SQVTM and CDR2 is ANQGSEA. With 6 bases removed from V and 8 bases from J, the gap between germline ends came to 19 bases. The CDR3 covers 14 residues. In DNA, the CDR3 is TGCAGCGTAGCATATGGGGGCCTAGGGGAAAAACTGTTTTTT. Amino acids: CSVAYGGLGEKLFF.

The chain uses TRBV2 and TRBJ2-7; D may match TRBD1 or TRBD2 (6 bases each). The CDR3 is made up of 13 amino acids. V was clipped by 6 bases and J by 6 bases, with 15 bases between them. The V gene's germline CDR1 is SNHLY and CDR2 FYNNEI. The CDR3 is CASRTGAGFEQYF. DNA for the CDR3: TGTGCCAGCAGGACGGGGGCGGGGTTCGAGCAGTACTTC.

The chain joins TRBV5-1 to TRBJ1-3; D might be TRBD1 (6 bases). This CDR3 has 16 amino acids. CDR1 and CDR2 (germline): SGHRS, YFSETQ. Trimming left V 0 bases short and J 8 bases short, with 18 bases between. The CDR3 sequence is CASSLDRDGYGYTIYF. CDR3 DNA sequence: TGCGCCAGCAGCTTGGACAGGGATGGCTATGGCTACACCATATATTTT.

This chain uses TRBV15 with TRBJ2-7; maybe TRBD2 (5 bases). CDR1 and CDR2 (germline): LNHNV, YYDKDF (reference sequence). The CDR3 sequence is 16 residues long. Trimming took off 1 base at V and 0 bases at J, with 13 bases between the two ends. The CDR3 region has the DNA TGTGCCACCAGCAGAGTACTCGGGGTGCTCTCCTACGAGCAGTACTTC. Translating it yields CATSRVLGVLSYEQYF.

This clonotype was picked up one time. The chain links TRBV7-8 to TRBJ2-7; perhaps D is TRBD1 or TRBD2 (5 bases each). Trimming pared 5 bases from V and 3 bases from J, leaving 14 bases between. The CDR3 is 14 amino acids. Germline values: CDR1 SGHVS, CDR2 FQNEAQ. CDR3 protein: CASSRDGFFYEQYF. In nucleotides, the CDR3 is TGTGCCAGCAGCAGGGACGGATTCTTCTACGAGCAGTACTTC.

As DNA, the CDR3 is TGTGCCACCAGTGTTTCGGGGGCCGAGCAGTACTTC. Protein sequence: CATSVSGAEQYF. The chain carries TRBV24-1 and TRBJ2-7; D is perhaps TRBD1 or TRBD2 (6 bases each). V lost 5 bases to trimming and J lost 6 bases, with 10 bases between them. The CDR3 spans 12 residues. The germline V gene has CDR1 KGHDR and CDR2 SFDVKD.

This clonotype was seen just once. The V and J genes are TRBV28 and TRBJ2-7; tentatively, D is TRBD1 or TRBD2 (5 bases each). The length of the CDR3 is 14 residues. Germline V CDR1 and CDR2: MDHEN, SYDVKM. Trimming removed 10 bases from V and 5 bases from J, with 21 bases in between. The chain's CDR3 is CANPPGQGNHEQYF. The CDR3 region has the DNA TGTGCCAACCCACCGGGGCAGGGAAACCACGAGCAGTACTTC.

V gene TRBV7-9 combines with J gene TRBJ2-7, with 11 positions matching TRBD2. Germline loops: CDR1 SEHNR, CDR2 FQNEAQ (reference sequence). The CDR3 contains 15 residues. V trimming: 8 bases; J trimming: 0 bases; junction bases outside the gene matches: 6. The DNA for the CDR3 is TGTGCCAGCGAAAAGACTAGCGGGGTCTCCTACGAGCAGTACTTC. Translating gives CASEKTSGVSYEQYF.

This clonotype was recorded a few times. The V gene is TRBV24-1, the J gene TRBJ2-6; no clear D gene. This CDR3 comprises 13 residues. Germline CDR1 reads KGHDR; CDR2 reads SFDVKD. Trimming stripped 3 bases from V and 4 bases from J, with 3 bases between. Here the CDR3 DNA reads TGTGCCACCAGTGATGCCGGGGCCAACGTCCTGACTTTC. Protein: CATSDAGANVLTF.

This clonotype was seen only a few times. V gene TRBV20-1 combines with J gene TRBJ2-7; no clear D. The CDR3 is 11 amino acids. Looked up from germline, CDR1 is DFQATT and CDR2 is SNEGSKA (reference sequence). CDR3 sequence: CSVFGGYEQYF. The CDR3 coding sequence is TGCAGCGTTTTTGGCGGCTACGAGCAGTACTTC.

This chain connects TRBV9 to TRBJ1-2; 10 bases fit TRBD1. CDR1 and CDR2 from the germline V gene are SGDLS and YYNGEE. CDR3 size: 16 residues. V lost 5 bases, J lost 2 bases, and 9 bases stayed unmatched. The chain's CDR3 is CASSDGPGQGNYGYTF. The CDR3 DNA reads as TGTGCCAGCAGTGACGGGCCGGGACAGGGGAACTATGGCTACACCTTC.

This sequence joins TRBV29-1 and TRBJ2-7; no clear D. The V end was cut by 5 bases, the J end by 1 base, with 3 bases between. There are 10 residues in the CDR3. The germline V gene encodes CDR1 SQVTM and CDR2 ANQGSEA. CDR3 nucleotides: TGCAGCGTTATGTCCTACGAGCAGTACTTC. Protein sequence: CSVMSYEQYF.

The J gene is TRBJ1-1, the V gene TRBV10-3, with D possibly being TRBD1 (5 bases). Germline CDR1 ENHRY, CDR2 SYGVKD. Between the trimmed V and J ends, which lost 6 bases and 3 bases, there was a span of 14 bases. CDR3 size: 14 residues. This CDR3 is CAIRGGRDDTEAFF. The CDR3 DNA reads TGTGCCATCAGGGGAGGACGGGACGACACTGAAGCTTTCTTT.

This clonotype has a handful of counts. The J gene is TRBJ2-5, the V gene TRBV29-1; 12 bases match TRBD2. V lost 6 bases to trimming and J lost 2 bases; unmatched junction nucleotides: 4. CDR3 length: 14 amino acids. CDR1 and CDR2 from the germline V gene are SQVTM and ANQGSEA. CDR3 amino acids: CSVDTSGGQETQYF. In nucleotides, the CDR3 is TGCAGCGTCGACACTAGCGGGGGGCAAGAGACCCAGTACTTC.

This chain connects TRBV12-3 or TRBV12-4 to TRBJ1-2; 8 bases are a match to TRBD1. The J segment lost 6 bases and the V segment lost 11 bases, leaving 8 bases of the junction unmatched. This CDR3 has 12 residues. As DNA, the CDR3 is TGTGCCCTAGGGGGACAGGCACATGGCTACACCTTC. Its translation: CALGGQAHGYTF.

The chain links TRBV12-3 or TRBV12-4 to TRBJ2-7; D is perhaps TRBD1 or TRBD2 (5 bases each). The V and J ends lost 5 bases and 6 bases respectively, with 14 bases between them. This CDR3 has 13 amino acids. CDR3 bases: TGTGCCAGCAGTCCGAGGGGCTTCGCCGAGCAGTACTTC. This encodes CASSPRGFAEQYF.

The genes are TRBV5-1 and TRBJ2-2, with unresolved D. Germline CDR1 and CDR2: SGHRS and YFSETQ. The length of the CDR3 is 14 residues. The V end lost 5 bases, the J end lost 2 bases, and 10 bases lay between the germline ends. This chain's CDR3 is CASRSSGNTGELFF. CDR3 sequence (DNA): TGCGCCAGCAGATCCTCAGGAAACACCGGGGAGCTGTTTTTT.

The CDR3 region is CASSLEGGRAQETQYF. The DNA for the CDR3 is TGTGCCAGCAGTTTAGAGGGTGGCCGGGCTCAAGAGACCCAGTACTTC. J is TRBJ2-5 and V is TRBV12-3 or TRBV12-4, with no clear D. The CDR3 length is 16 residues. Trimming removed 1 base from V and 2 bases from J, with 14 bases in between.

This clonotype was detected only a few times. The rearrangement joins TRBV7-6 to TRBJ2-5; possibly TRBD1 for D (6 bases). The length of the CDR3 is 12 residues. Deletions cut 7 bases from V and 6 bases from J, with 12 bases between. The V gene's germline CDR1 is SGHVS and CDR2 FNYEAQ. The DNA of the CDR3 is TGTGCCAGCACCGCGGACAGCCAGACCCAGTACTTC. This codes for CASTADSQTQYF.

This clonotype was found many times. The J gene is TRBJ1-1, the V gene TRBV29-1; D remains ambiguous. Trimming took 4 bases from V and 3 from J, leaving 9 bases between them. Germline CDR1 reads SQVTM; CDR2 reads ANQGSEA. The CDR3 consists of 12 residues. The CDR3 spells CSVAAPDTEAFF. CDR3 DNA: TGCAGCGTTGCGGCACCGGACACTGAAGCTTTCTTT. Variable domain in full (rest from reference TRBV29-1 and TRBJ1-1): SAVISQKPSRDICQRGTSLTIQCQVDSQVTMMFWYRQQPGQSLTLIATANQGSEATYESGFVIDKFPISRPNLTFSTLTVSNMSPEDSSIYLCSVAAPDTEAFFGQGTRLTVV.

The chain has TRBV3-1 and TRBJ2-2; D tentatively fits TRBD1 or TRBD2 (5 bases each). V lost 5 bases to trimming and J lost 2 bases, with 15 bases between them. This CDR3 spans 16 amino acids. The germline CDR1 and CDR2 sequences are LGHDT and YNNKEL (reference sequence). The CDR3 coding sequence is TGTGCCAGCAGCTACGGGGCTAGGGGAAACACCGGGGAGCTGTTTTTT. Residues: CASSYGARGNTGELFF.

This clonotype was counted many times. This rearrangement joins TRBV2 to TRBJ2-2; D gene unclear. Germline CDR1 SNHLY, CDR2 FYNNEI. The length of the CDR3 is 16 residues. V shed 4 bases and J shed 0 bases, with 12 bases lying between them. This CDR3 is CASSVGPLANTGELFF. CDR3 in DNA: TGTGCCAGCAGTGTAGGCCCGCTCGCGAACACCGGGGAGCTGTTTTTT.

This clonotype was counted a few times. The rearrangement joins TRBV15 to TRBJ2-7, with 10 bases fitting TRBD1. J was trimmed by 4 bases and V by 0 bases; bases with no gene match: 6. The CDR3 loop spans 16 amino acids. The germline V gene encodes CDR1 LNHNV and CDR2 YYDKDF (reference sequence). CDR3 residues: CATSRDRGQGIYEQYF. The CDR3 coding sequence is TGTGCCACCAGCAGAGATCGGGGACAGGGGATATACGAGCAGTACTTC. The full variable domain, its missing parts supplied by reference TRBV15 and TRBJ2-7, is DAMVIQNPRYQVTQFGKPVTLSCSQTLNHNVMYWYQQKSSQAPKLLFHYYDKDFNNEADTPDNFQSRRPNTSFCFLDIRSPGLGDTAMYLCATSRDRGQGIYEQYFGPGTRLTVT.